These T cell receptor beta chains were read from a single sample in a study of blood T cells in healthy people across ages. A single record per CDR3 protein comes from TCRdb applying MiXCR to the 5' RACE reads. The repertoire holds roughly 1.6 million distinct CDR3 sequences, with 34% as singletons. The sample comprised blood. These receptors all come from a woman aged 25 to 45 in good health. The CDR3 runs from the conserved cysteine through the conserved F or W. The order of the fields is clone size, J gene, V gene, D gene, CDR3 protein, CDR3 DNA. D genes are given only for firm matches. Size values are once, few and many counts, or a class for expanded clones, and some rows have none.

clone_size: NA
j_call: TRBJ2-7
v_call: TRBV5-1
d_call: TRBD2
cdr3_aa: CASSSASSGSFTYEQYF
cdr3_nt: TGCGCCAGCAGCTCCGCTTCTAGCGGGAGTTTCACCTACGAGCAGTACTTC

clone_size: NA
j_call: TRBJ1-2
v_call: TRBV6-1
d_call: NA
cdr3_aa: CASSEARANYGYTF
cdr3_nt: TGTGCCAGCAGTGAAGCGAGGGCTAACTATGGCTACACCTTC

clone_size: few
j_call: TRBJ2-3
v_call: TRBV15
d_call: TRBD2
cdr3_aa: CATSGPSGGFTDTQYF
cdr3_nt: TGTGCCACCAGCGGACCGAGCGGGGGGTTCACAGATACGCAGTATTTT

clone_size: NA
j_call: TRBJ2-1
v_call: TRBV2
d_call: NA
cdr3_aa: CASTVLPGGTNEQFF
cdr3_nt: TGTGCCAGCACGGTCCTACCCGGGGGTACCAATGAGCAGTTCTTC

clone_size: NA
j_call: TRBJ2-2
v_call: TRBV3-1
d_call: NA
cdr3_aa: CASSQNYQGRNTGELFF
cdr3_nt: TGTGCCAGCAGCCAAAATTATCAAGGGAGGAACACCGGGGAGCTGTTTTTT

clone_size: few
j_call: TRBJ2-1
v_call: TRBV24-1
d_call: NA
cdr3_aa: CATSDRSGGIRLNEQFF
cdr3_nt: TGTGCCACCAGTGATAGAAGCGGCGGGATTCGTCTCAATGAGCAGTTCTTC

clone_size: NA
j_call: TRBJ1-1
v_call: TRBV13
d_call: NA
cdr3_aa: CASRPSPGQMNTEAFF
cdr3_nt: TGTGCCAGCAGACCCTCCCCGGGACAAATGAACACTGAAGCTTTCTTT

clone_size: few
j_call: TRBJ1-5
v_call: TRBV20-1
d_call: NA
cdr3_aa: CSARTTGLAYQPQHF
cdr3_nt: TGCAGTGCTAGAACCACAGGGTTGGCTTACCAGCCCCAGCATTTT

clone_size: NA
j_call: TRBJ2-5
v_call: TRBV7-7
d_call: TRBD2
cdr3_aa: CASSSILSGSNEQYF
cdr3_nt: TGTGCCAGCAGCTCCATTCTGAGCGGGAGCAATGAGCAGTACTTC

clone_size: few
j_call: TRBJ2-7
v_call: TRBV20-1
d_call: TRBD2
cdr3_aa: CSATNLAGGPYEQYF
cdr3_nt: TGCAGTGCTACCAACCTAGCGGGGGGCCCCTACGAGCAGTACTTC

clone_size: NA
j_call: TRBJ1-2
v_call: TRBV20-1
d_call: TRBD1
cdr3_aa: CSARDVGQGLGGYTF
cdr3_nt: TGCAGTGCTAGAGATGTGGGACAGGGCCTCGGTGGCTACACCTTC

clone_size: NA
j_call: TRBJ2-7
v_call: TRBV6-1
d_call: NA
cdr3_aa: CASSESYGYEQYF
cdr3_nt: TGTGCCAGCAGTGAATCATACGGGTACGAGCAGTACTTC

clone_size: NA
j_call: TRBJ2-3
v_call: TRBV29-1
d_call: NA
cdr3_aa: CSVDGRANPTDTQYF
cdr3_nt: TGCAGCGTTGATGGTAGGGCAAATCCCACAGATACGCAGTATTTT

clone_size: NA
j_call: TRBJ2-1
v_call: TRBV4-2
d_call: TRBD2
cdr3_aa: CASSAGGNQYNEQFF
cdr3_nt: TGTGCCAGCAGTGCGGGAGGGAACCAATACAATGAGCAGTTCTTC

clone_size: NA
j_call: TRBJ2-7
v_call: TRBV4-1
d_call: NA
cdr3_aa: CASSQDGCEQYF
cdr3_nt: TGCGCCAGCAGCCAAGACGGCTGCGAGCAGTACTTC

clone_size: NA
j_call: TRBJ2-5
v_call: TRBV6-5
d_call: NA
cdr3_aa: CASRPGLGETQYF
cdr3_nt: TGTGCCAGCAGGCCGGGGTTGGGGGAGACCCAGTACTTC

clone_size: many
j_call: TRBJ1-2
v_call: TRBV10-3
d_call: TRBD1
cdr3_aa: CAIGPGGDYGYTF
cdr3_nt: TGTGCCATCGGGCCAGGGGGCGACTATGGCTACACCTTC